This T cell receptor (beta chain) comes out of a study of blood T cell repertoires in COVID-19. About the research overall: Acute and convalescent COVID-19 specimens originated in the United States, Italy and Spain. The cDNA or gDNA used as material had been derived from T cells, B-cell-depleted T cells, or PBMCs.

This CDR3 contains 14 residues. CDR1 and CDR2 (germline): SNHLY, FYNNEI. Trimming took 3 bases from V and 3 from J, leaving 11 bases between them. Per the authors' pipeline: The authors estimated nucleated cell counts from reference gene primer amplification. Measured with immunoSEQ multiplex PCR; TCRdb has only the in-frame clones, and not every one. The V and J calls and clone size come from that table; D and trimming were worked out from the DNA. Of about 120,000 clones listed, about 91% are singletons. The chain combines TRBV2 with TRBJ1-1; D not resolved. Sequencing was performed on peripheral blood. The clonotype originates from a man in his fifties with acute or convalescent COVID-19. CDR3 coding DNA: TGTGCCAGCAGTGATGTCTCAAGCGACACTGAAGCTTTCTTT. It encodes CASSDVSSDTEAFF.